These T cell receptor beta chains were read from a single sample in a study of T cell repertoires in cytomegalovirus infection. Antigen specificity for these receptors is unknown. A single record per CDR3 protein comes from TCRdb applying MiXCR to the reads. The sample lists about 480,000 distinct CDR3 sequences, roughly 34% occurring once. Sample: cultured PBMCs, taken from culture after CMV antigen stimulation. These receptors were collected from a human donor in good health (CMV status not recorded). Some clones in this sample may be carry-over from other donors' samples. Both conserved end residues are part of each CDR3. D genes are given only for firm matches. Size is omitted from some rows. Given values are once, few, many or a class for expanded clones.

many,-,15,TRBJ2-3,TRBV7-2,CASSLAGGRTDTQYF,TGTGCCAGCAGCTTAGCGGGAGGCCGCACAGATACGCAGTATTTT
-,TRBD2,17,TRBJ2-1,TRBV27,CASSLLAGGISYNEQFF,TGTGCCAGCAGTTTACTGGCGGGAGGTATTTCCTACAATGAGCAGTTCTTC
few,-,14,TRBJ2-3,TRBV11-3,CASSFETATGTQYF,TGTGCCAGCAGCTTTGAGACAGCCACGGGCACGCAGTATTTT
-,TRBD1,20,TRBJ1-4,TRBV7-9,CASSPPSSLQGALREEKLFF,TGTGCCAGCAGCCCACCATCGTCTTTGCAGGGGGCCCTTCGGGAGGAAAAACTGTTTTTT
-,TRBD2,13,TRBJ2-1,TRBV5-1,CASRLAGGREQFF,TGCGCCAGCAGACTAGCGGGAGGACGTGAGCAGTTCTTC
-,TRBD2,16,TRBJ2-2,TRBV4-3,CASSPTAGGNTGELFF,TGCGCCAGCAGCCCTACGGCGGGAGGGAACACCGGGGAGCTGTTTTTT
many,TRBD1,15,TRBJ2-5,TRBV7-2,CASSEPTGGKETQYF,TGTGCCAGCAGCGAACCCACAGGGGGCAAAGAGACCCAGTACTTC
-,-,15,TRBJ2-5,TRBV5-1,CASSLTSLKGETQYF,TGCGCCAGCAGCTTGACTAGCTTGAAGGGAGAGACCCAGTACTTC
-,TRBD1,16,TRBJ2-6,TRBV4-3,CASSQGTGTGANVLTF,TGCGCCAGCAGCCAAGGGACAGGGACTGGGGCCAACGTCCTGACTTTC
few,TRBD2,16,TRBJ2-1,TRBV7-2,CASSPALAGGLNEQFF,TGTGCCAGCAGCCCCGCACTAGCGGGAGGGCTAAATGAGCAGTTCTTC
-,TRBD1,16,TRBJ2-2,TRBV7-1,CASSSTGQGNTGELFF,TGTGCCAGCAGCTCGACGGGACAGGGAAACACCGGGGAGCTGTTTTTT
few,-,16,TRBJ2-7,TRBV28,CASSLYGASPNYEQYF,TGTGCCAGCAGTTTATACGGCGCTAGCCCTAACTACGAGCAGTACTTC
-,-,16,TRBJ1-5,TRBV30,CAWSTELQGGDQPQHF,TGTGCCTGGAGTACCGAACTACAGGGTGGAGATCAGCCCCAGCATTTT
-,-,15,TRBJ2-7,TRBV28,CASSLSTVLPYEQYF,TGTGCCAGCAGTTTATCGACAGTTTTGCCCTACGAGCAGTACTTC
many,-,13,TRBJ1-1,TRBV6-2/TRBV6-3,CASSYPGNTEAFF,TGTGCCAGCAGTTATCCAGGGAACACTGAAGCTTTCTTT
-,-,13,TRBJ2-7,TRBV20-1,CSASRGVPYEQYF,TGCAGTGCTAGTAGGGGGGTCCCCTACGAGCAGTACTTC
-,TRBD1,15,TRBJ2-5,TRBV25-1,CASSPGQGVSRAQYF,TGTGCCAGCAGTCCGGGACAGGGCGTGTCAAGAGCCCAGTACTTC
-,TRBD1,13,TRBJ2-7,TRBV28,CASGPGQGYEQYF,TGTGCCAGCGGACCGGGACAGGGGTACGAGCAGTACTTC
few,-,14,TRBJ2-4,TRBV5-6,CASSASGVKNIQYF,TGTGCCAGCAGCGCGTCCGGGGTAAAAAACATTCAGTACTTC
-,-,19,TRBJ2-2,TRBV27,CASSLNGLGGAANTGELFF,TGTGCCAGCAGTTTAAACGGGTTGGGGGGAGCCGCGAACACCGGGGAGCTGTTTTTT
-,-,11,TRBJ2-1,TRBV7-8,CASRISGKQFF,TGTGCCAGCAGAATCAGCGGAAAGCAGTTCTTC
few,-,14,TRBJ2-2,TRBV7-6,CASSLPRAIGELFF,TGTGCCAGCAGCTTACCCCGGGCCATCGGGGAGCTGTTTTTT
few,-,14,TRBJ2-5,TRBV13,CASRETTSGETQYF,TGTGCCAGCAGGGAGACAACCAGCGGAGAGACCCAGTACTTC
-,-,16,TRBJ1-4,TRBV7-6,CASSPYLDSTNEKLFF,TGTGCCAGCAGCCCATACCTGGACAGTACTAATGAAAAACTGTTTTTT
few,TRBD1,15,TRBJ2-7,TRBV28,CASSLFRDRAYEQYF,TGTGCCAGCAGTTTATTTAGGGACAGGGCGTACGAGCAGTACTTC
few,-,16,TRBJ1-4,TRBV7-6,CASSPRRRGGTEKLFF,TGTGCCAGCAGCCCTCGGAGGCGGGGTGGTACTGAAAAACTGTTTTTT
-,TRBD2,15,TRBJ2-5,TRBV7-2,CASSFLAGEVETQYF,TGTGCCAGCAGCTTCCTAGCGGGAGAGGTAGAGACCCAGTACTTC
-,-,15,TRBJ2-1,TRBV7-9,CASSRTTPSYNEQFF,TGTGCCAGCAGTCGGACTACCCCCTCCTACAATGAGCAGTTCTTC
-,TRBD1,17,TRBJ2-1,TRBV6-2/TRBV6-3,CASSPRQGGTFGNEQFF,TGTGCCAGCAGTCCAAGACAGGGGGGTACCTTTGGGAATGAGCAGTTCTTC
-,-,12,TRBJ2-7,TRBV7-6,CASSPHPYEQYF,TGTGCCAGCAGCCCCCATCCCTACGAGCAGTACTTC
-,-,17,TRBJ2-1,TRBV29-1,CSVTFRLGASSYNEQFF,TGCAGCGTTACCTTCAGGCTGGGTGCTAGCTCCTACAATGAGCAGTTCTTC
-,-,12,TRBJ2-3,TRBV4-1,CASSQATDTQYF,TGCGCCAGCAGCCAAGCCACAGATACGCAGTATTTT
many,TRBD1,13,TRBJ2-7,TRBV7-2,CASRLDRDHEQYF,TGTGCCAGCAGACTAGACAGGGACCACGAGCAGTACTTC
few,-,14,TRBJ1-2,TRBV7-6,CASSLDHPGDGYTF,TGTGCCAGCAGCTTAGACCATCCAGGGGATGGCTACACCTTC
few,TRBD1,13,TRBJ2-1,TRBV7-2,CASSRQGLDEQFF,TGTGCCAGCAGCCGACAGGGGTTAGATGAGCAGTTCTTC
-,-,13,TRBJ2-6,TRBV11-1,CASRESGANVLAF,TGTGCCAGCAGGGAGTCTGGGGCCAACGTCCTGGCTTTC